This TCR beta chain was captured in a study of cytomegalovirus exposure and HLA in healthy donors. A note on this clone: Its target is unknown.

Vbeta (60) and Jbeta (13) primers were used in the PCR. Per the original data handling: Approximately 11 million shared chains were among the about 80 million unique TCR beta chains that a later analysis counted. Data came from immunoSEQ multiplex PCR; TCRdb stores just in-frame clones and leaves some out. For V, J and clone size, that table is used; D and trimming come from the DNA. The listing contains 200,000 to 250,000 clones. General study results and limits: A later analysis reportedly found that, within productive TCRs, an Asian-associated ancestry cluster had fewer N-insertions than the mean observed across the roughly 730 donors.

The receptor comes from a woman under 40 in good health and CMV-seropositive. The sequencing sample was made of PBMCs.

In DNA, the CDR3 is TGTGCCAGTAGTATAGATCTAGGTGAAGCTTTCTTT. It encodes CASSIDLGEAFF. The chain employs TRBV19 and TRBJ1-1, with D uncertain. This CDR3 is built from 12 residues. V was cut by 0 bases and J by 7 bases, with 6 bases left in between. The V gene's germline CDR1 is LNHDA and CDR2 SQIVND (reference sequence).